The present entry profiles one T cell receptor beta chain with its context. Its antigen is currently unknown. Treatment here: over 15 received Ad26.COV2.S at low or high dose, single or two shots; several received placebo; per-sample allocation not given. Sampling was performed 63 days after the first vaccine or placebo injection. Here immunoSEQ multiplex PCR was the method, and the copy in TCRdb shows in-frame clones only, minus some. The table has 300,000 to 500,000 clones, about 88% seen once. The data derive from a study of Ad26.COV2.S vaccination and SARS-CoV-2 variants. The CDR3 loop spans 14 amino acids. From germline, CDR1 is WSHSY and CDR2 SAAADI. The V end lost 4 bases, the J end lost 5 bases, and 14 bases lay between the germline ends. Study results and caveats: After vaccination, substantial breadth of spike-specific CD8+ and CD4+ responses was reported.

The clonotype originates from a person aged 18-60 years who received the Ad26.COV2.S COVID-19 vaccine or a placebo. Sample: peripheral blood, taken in a trial of Ad26.COV2.S vaccine versus placebo. The chain recombines TRBV10-2 with TRBJ1-1, with D perhaps matching TRBD1 (5 bases). The CDR3 coding sequence is TGCGCCAGCAGTGGGGTAGGGGCAGGAACTGAAGCTTTCTTT. Translating it yields CASSGVGAGTEAFF.